A single sample is the source of the 10 T cell receptor beta chains below, sequenced in a study of regulatory T cells in long-lasting Graves disease. Time point defined: newly diagnosed GD, antithyroid drugs for less than 3 months. From RNA extracted from PBMCs, the TCR library was made. HTBI primers from iRepertoire and Arm-PCR of CDR3 regions yielded the TCR beta libraries. TCRdb ran MiXCR on the multiplex PCR reads and lists one entry per CDR3 protein. In the table there are about 470,000 distinct CDR3 sequences, 15% of which are singletons. The same sample was also used in a study of T cells in Graves' hyperthyroidism and ophthalmopathy.

The sequencing used peripheral blood mononuclear cells (PBMCs), collected at new diagnosis, from a patient treated with antithyroid drugs. The receptors come from a woman in her 30s with Graves disease.

This clonotype occurred a few times. This rearrangement joins TRBV7-8 to TRBJ1-1; no clear D gene. This CDR3 has 14 residues. V lost 7 bases and J lost 11, with 23 bases in between. Germline CDR1 SGHVS, CDR2 FQNEAQ. The CDR3 region is CASTKQPQPLAAFF. The CDR3 coding sequence is TGTGCCAGCACCAAACAGCCACAGCCGCTAGCGGCTTTCTTT.

This clonotype appeared many times. The V and J genes are TRBV28 and TRBJ2-6, with D perhaps matching TRBD2 (5 bases). Germline lookup yields CDR1 MDHEN and CDR2 SYDVKM. V shed 5 bases and J shed 1 base, with 9 bases lying between them. This CDR3 contains 15 residues. The CDR3 coding sequence is TGTGCCAGCAGTCATGCGGGTTCTGGGGCCAACGTCCTGACTTTC. Translation: CASSHAGSGANVLTF.

About this clonotype itself: It is likely a read error, because the conserved phenylalanine at the end of the CDR3 is missing. The gene calls are TRBV24-1 and TRBJ2-1; D is unresolved. CDR3 length equals 12 residues. Germline-derived CDR1 and CDR2 are KGHDR and SFDVKD. Trimming removed 3 bases at V and 6 bases at J, with 5 bases between. CDR3 sequence: CATSDHGNEQFS. CDR3 nucleotides: TGTGCCACCAGTGATCACGGCAATGAGCAGTTCTCC.

This clonotype was counted ten times or more. The chain employs TRBV29-1 and TRBJ1-5, with 8 nucleotides matching TRBD1. This CDR3 has 13 residues. Germline trimming cut 7 bases from V and 4 bases from J; bases unmatched to any gene: 6. CDR1 is SQVTM, CDR2 ANQGSEA, per germline. CDR3 in amino acids: CSAGQGGNQPQHF. CDR3 nucleotides: TGCAGCGCTGGACAGGGTGGTAATCAGCCCCAGCATTTT.

The chain recombines TRBV5-1 with TRBJ1-5; D remains unclear. The V and J ends lost 0 bases and 0 bases respectively, with 7 bases between them. This CDR3 is 15 amino acids long. Per germline, CDR1 SGHRS and CDR2 YFSETQ. CDR3 coding DNA: TGCGCCAGCAGCTTGGAAGGATATAGCAATCAGCCCCAGCATTTT. Residues: CASSLEGYSNQPQHF.

The sample holds many counts of this clonotype. The chain recombines TRBV28 with TRBJ2-3; D remains unclear. The germline CDR1 and CDR2 sequences are MDHEN and SYDVKM. V was trimmed by 3 bases and J by 1 base, leaving 11 bases between them. There are 15 residues in the CDR3. CDR3 protein: CASSLIGQGTDTQYF. CDR3 nucleotide sequence: TGTGCCAGCAGTTTGATAGGGCAGGGCACAGATACGCAGTATTTT.

The chain is built from TRBV24-1 and TRBJ1-1; unclear D gene. The CDR3 extends over 11 amino acids. Germline values: CDR1 KGHDR, CDR2 SFDVKD. The ends were cut back, 4 bases at V and 6 bases at J, with 5 bases in the middle. CDR3 sequence (DNA): TGTGCCACCAGTGAAGGTTCTGAAGCTTTCTTT. The encoded protein is CATSEGSEAFF.

This clonotype was counted at least ten times. The rearrangement joins TRBV28 to TRBJ1-2; D gene ambiguous. From germline, CDR1 is MDHEN and CDR2 SYDVKM. Trimming cost V 2 bases and J 6 bases, with 10 bases left between them. This CDR3 has 13 residues. Written as DNA, the CDR3 is TGTGCCAGCAGTTTAGCGGTGGCCAATGGCTACACCTTC. It codes for CASSLAVANGYTF.

The CDR3 nucleotides are TGTGCCAGCAGCCCGGCGCGTGGGGCCTTCGACTTGTTAACCTACGAGCAGTACTTC. Its translation: CASSPARGAFDLLTYEQYF. The chain uses TRBV11-3 and TRBJ2-7; D is perhaps TRBD1 (5 bases). CDR3 length equals 19 residues. Trimming stripped 5 bases from V and 2 bases from J, with 28 bases between. From germline, CDR1 is SGHNT and CDR2 YENEEA.

This clonotype was seen a handful of times. J is TRBJ2-2 and V is TRBV7-2; D remains unclear. Trimming shortened V by 5 bases and J by 5 bases, and 9 bases separated the two germline ends. The CDR3 runs to 13 residues. Germline CDR1 and CDR2: SGHTA and FQGNSA. The CDR3 loop reads CASSQLSTGELFF. DNA for the CDR3: TGTGCCAGCAGCCAATTGAGTACCGGGGAGCTGTTTTTT.